This TCR beta chain was obtained from a study of T cell responses to AZD1222 COVID-19 vaccine. The study, taken as a whole, reports: Receipt of two AZD1222 doses was followed by a rise in Spike-specific TCR breadth and depth. Clonal diversity was possibly underestimated; the donors were predominantly white British and more often female. Along spike, vaccine-associated CD4 TCRs were found throughout, with dominance at 160-218 and 743-854. Baseline antibody screening turned up just six or seven seropositive AZD1222 recipients.

As concerns this clone: What it binds is unknown.

Assay: immunoSEQ multiplex PCR; the TCRdb copy retains only in-frame clones and omits some. Of more than 110,000 clones listed, more than 90% are singletons. The material sequenced was peripheral blood, taken on day 0 of AZD1222 vaccination. This TCR came from an adult in good health.

In nucleotides, the CDR3 is TGTGCCAGCAGACCAAGGGCGGGGACCACCGGGGAGCTGTTTTTT. Protein: CASRPRAGTTGELFF. The chain combines TRBV27 with TRBJ2-2; D may be TRBD2 (6 bases). Trimming removed 6 bases at V and 4 bases at J, with 15 bases between. Germline loops: CDR1 MNHEY, CDR2 SMNVEV (reference sequence). The CDR3 runs 15 residues.